This entry concerns a single T cell receptor (beta chain). This record comes from a study of identical twins. TCRdb ran MiXCR on the 5' RACE reads and lists one entry per CDR3 protein. The table lists about 900,000 distinct CDR3 sequences, 9% to 15% of them singletons, with about 1.5% in the top ten. This sample was also put to use in a study of yellow fever vaccine responses in identical twins.

The sequence was obtained from a woman aged 18-35 years in good health. Source material: PBMCs.

This chain's CDR3 is CASSPHGPNSPLHF. CDR3 coding DNA: TGTGCCAGCAGTCCACACGGCCCTAATTCACCCCTCCACTTT. The gene calls are TRBV12-3 or TRBV12-4 and TRBJ1-6; D is undetermined. This CDR3 is built from 14 residues. The ends were cut back, 5 bases at V and 6 bases at J, with 11 bases in the middle.